Ten or more counts support the clone carrying this T cell receptor (beta chain). As yet, its antigen is unknown. Germline V gene sequence: CDR1 MNHEY, CDR2 SVGAGI. The CDR3 runs 13 residues. V was clipped by 2 bases and J by 5 bases, with 7 bases between them. The authors prepared the TCRbeta library with unique molecular identifiers. TCRdb passed the PCR reads through MiXCR, listing each CDR3 protein once. In the table there are nearly 200,000 distinct CDR3 sequences, 6.3% of which are singletons. These data are taken from a study of T-cell reconstitution after alpha-beta-depleted transplantation in children. Findings and limits, study-wide: Some patients' high day-60 TCRbeta diversity was traced to surviving recipient T cells and thymic progenitors. Reportedly, only several hundred clones from non-depleted graft cells drove alpha-beta T-cell counts at about two months.

The sample was PBMCs, taken before TCRalphabeta/CD19-depleted stem cell transplant. V and J are TRBV6-5 and TRBJ2-1; D not certain. The receptor was isolated from a girl under three years old with combined immunodeficiency, due to receive a stem cell transplant. The CDR3 is CASSYQVNNEQFF. The CDR3 nucleotides read TGTGCCAGCAGTTACCAGGTCAACAATGAGCAGTTCTTC.